This TCR beta chain was observed in a study of beta chain features in type 1 diabetes. Study-wide results and limits: For type 1 diabetes patients, VDJ junctions showed fewer insertions and more deletions. PCR might preferentially amplify shorter templates, equally in patients and controls.

Each sorted population was over 98% pure. The germline V gene encodes CDR1 MDHEN and CDR2 SYDVKM. Trimming took off 6 bases at V and 7 bases at J, with 9 bases between the two ends. CDR3 size: 12 residues. cDNA synthesis used the whole RNA isolate, giving expressed TCRB sequences. Sequencing was performed with immunoSEQ multiplex PCR; in TCRdb, only in-frame clones are kept and a portion is missing. Counted here are 900,000 or so clones, under 20% occurring once; the ten biggest clones make up about 0.02%. Regarding this clone: No antigen is known for it.

The gene calls are TRBV28 and TRBJ1-4; D unresolved. The TCR sequence derives from a woman under 30 in good health. Input material: naive CD4+ T cells from blood. The CDR3 loop is CASRDRGEKLFF. The CDR3 region has the DNA TGTGCCAGCAGAGATCGGGGTGAAAAACTGTTTTTT.